This is a list of T cell receptor beta chains from one sample in a study of CD8+ T cells in alopecia areata. The repertoire was sequenced with immunoSEQ multiplex PCR; TCRdb's copy has only in-frame clones and lacks some. The table includes over 150,000 clones, 58% detected once. The starting material was CD4+ T cells sorted from blood, obtained at week 24, from a patient treated with tofacitinib. Source of these receptors: a human donor with alopecia areata. CDR3s include the opening cysteine and the closing phenylalanine or tryptophan. D genes are given only for firm matches. A clone size is listed for some rows: how often the clone was seen (once, few, many), or a class if it is expanded.

>TRBD1|TRBV25-1|-|TRBJ1-2
CASSGQGAMINGYTF
>-|TRBV19|many|TRBJ1-3
CASSMTTSGNTIYF
>-|TRBV23-1|-|TRBJ2-7
CASRNVQETYEQYF
>-|TRBV6-6|-|TRBJ1-5
CATDAGQRYQPQHF
>TRBD2|TRBV4-1|few|TRBJ2-1
CASSPTSGRANSYNEQFF
>TRBD2|TRBV19|many|TRBJ2-7
CASSMGGPSGPREEQYF
>-|TRBV4-2|-|TRBJ2-2
CASSQEAGELFF
>TRBD1|TRBV5-4|-|TRBJ2-3
CASSFETGGTDTQYF
>-|TRBV28|-|TRBJ1-5
CASSWGGGQPQHF
>TRBD1|TRBV5-6|-|TRBJ1-5
CASSLLAGGQPQHF
>-|TRBV9|many|TRBJ1-1
CASSVHSSPSLMNTEAFF
>-|TRBV6-5|-|TRBJ2-2
CASSSRDFTGELFF
>TRBD1|TRBV19|-|TRBJ1-2
CASSGSGQEYGYTF
>-|TRBV6-5|-|TRBJ1-1
CASSYSFQGNTEAFF
>-|TRBV5-1|-|TRBJ2-7
CASNTGGGMAYEQYF
>TRBD2|TRBV7-2|-|TRBJ2-7
CASSSSGGDSYEQYF
>TRBD1|TRBV27|-|TRBJ2-7
CASSGGTGGFEQYF
>-|TRBV29-1|once|TRBJ2-7
CSVNRDTLDEQYF
>TRBD1|TRBV7-2|-|TRBJ1-1
CASSRETGLNTEAFF
>-|TRBV6-5|few|TRBJ2-3
CASSYSSSTDTQYF
>TRBD1|TRBV9|-|TRBJ2-5
CASSVDWTGGRETQYF
>TRBD1|TRBV30|once|TRBJ2-1
CAWSRTGLGNEQFF
>-|TRBV4-1|-|TRBJ1-2
CASSHVDRGGYTF
>TRBD1|TRBV28|few|TRBJ2-1
CASGGSRDRENNEQFF
>-|TRBV27|once|TRBJ2-7
CASSWGRDYEQYF
>-|TRBV4-3|-|TRBJ1-5
CASSQFSSNQPQHF
>-|TRBV7-2|-|TRBJ1-1
CASSAPEMNTEAFF
>-|TRBV4-2|few|TRBJ2-1
CASSQDRTAYNEQFF
>TRBD1|TRBV9|-|TRBJ2-7
CASSATGTAYEQYF
>-|TRBV7-2|-|TRBJ1-2
CASSLVPQGDYGYTF
>TRBD1|TRBV4-2|few|TRBJ1-2
CASSQDQTGGGYTF
>-|TRBV2|-|TRBJ2-2
CASRDSAVNTGELFF
>TRBD1|TRBV14|-|TRBJ2-5
CASSQKGQGETQYF
>-|TRBV15|few|TRBJ2-7
CATSRELASYEQYF
>TRBD1|TRBV25-1|-|TRBJ2-1
CASSEGGTDPYNEQFF
>-|TRBV15|-|TRBJ2-1
CATSSDGEQFF
>TRBD2|TRBV13|-|TRBJ2-3
CASSSSLLAGAMRTDTQYF
>-|TRBV28|-|TRBJ2-5
CASRLQETQYF
>-|TRBV9|-|TRBJ2-2
CASSAVVPTGELFF
>TRBD1|TRBV7-9|-|TRBJ1-6
CASSSGQTPLHF
>-|TRBV5-1|few|TRBJ1-3
CASKPSSGNTIYF
>-|TRBV5-6|-|TRBJ2-5
CASSWRARGGLETQYF
>TRBD1|TRBV4-3|-|TRBJ1-1
CASSQGDRNTEAFF
>-|TRBV2|-|TRBJ2-5
CASSEGLQATQYF
>-|TRBV28|-|TRBJ2-4
CAAGELAGVKNIQYF
>-|TRBV4-1|-|TRBJ2-3
CASRVTSLADTQYF
>TRBD2|TRBV27|-|TRBJ2-1
CASSLMLASGRYEQFF
>TRBD1|TRBV6-5|-|TRBJ2-7
CASSPLRDRGNGQYF
>-|TRBV25-1|-|TRBJ1-2
CASSELRVARPRPGYTF
>-|TRBV7-6|few|TRBJ2-5
CASSPRETQYF
>-|TRBV30|few|TRBJ1-2
CAWSVPPRGYTF
>TRBD2|TRBV15|-|TRBJ2-5
CATSRGGGALETQYF
>TRBD2|TRBV7-2|-|TRBJ2-3
CASSPYLAGGTDTQYF
>-|TRBV7-2|few|TRBJ1-5
CASSEGRGYQPQHF
>TRBD1|TRBV30|-|TRBJ2-7
CAWSVPSRGHEQYF
>-|TRBV2|once|TRBJ1-6
CASSDGTDSPLHF